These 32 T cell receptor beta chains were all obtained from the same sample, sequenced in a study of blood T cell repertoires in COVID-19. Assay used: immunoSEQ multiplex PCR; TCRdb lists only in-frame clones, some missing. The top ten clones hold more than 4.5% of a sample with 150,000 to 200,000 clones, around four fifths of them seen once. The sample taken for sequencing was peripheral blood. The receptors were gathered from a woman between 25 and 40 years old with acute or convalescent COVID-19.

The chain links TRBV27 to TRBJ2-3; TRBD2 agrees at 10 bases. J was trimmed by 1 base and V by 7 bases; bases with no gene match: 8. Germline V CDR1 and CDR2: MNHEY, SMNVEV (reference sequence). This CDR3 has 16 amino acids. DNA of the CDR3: TGTGCCAGCATGGGAGCGGGGGGGCAGGGCACAGATACGCAGTATTTT. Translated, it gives CASMGAGGQGTDTQYF.

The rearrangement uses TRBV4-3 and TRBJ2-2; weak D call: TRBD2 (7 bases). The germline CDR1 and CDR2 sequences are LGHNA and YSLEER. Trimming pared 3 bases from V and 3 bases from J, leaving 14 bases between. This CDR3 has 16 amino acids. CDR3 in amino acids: CASSHLGGAHTGELFF. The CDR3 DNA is TGCGCCAGCAGCCACTTGGGGGGGGCGCACACCGGGGAGCTGTTTTTT.

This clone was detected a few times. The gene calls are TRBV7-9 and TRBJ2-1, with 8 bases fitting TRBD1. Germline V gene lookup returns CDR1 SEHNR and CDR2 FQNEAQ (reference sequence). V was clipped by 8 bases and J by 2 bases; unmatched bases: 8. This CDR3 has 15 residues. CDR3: CASWGLGQAYNEQFF. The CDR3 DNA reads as TGTGCCAGCTGGGGTCTGGGACAGGCCTACAATGAGCAGTTCTTC. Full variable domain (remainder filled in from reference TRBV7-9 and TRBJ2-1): DTGVSQNPRHKITKRGQNVTFRCDPISEHNRLYWYRQTLGQGPEFLTYFQNEAQLEKSRLLSDRFSAERPKGSFSTLEIQRTEQGDSAMYLCASWGLGQAYNEQFFGPGTRLTVL.

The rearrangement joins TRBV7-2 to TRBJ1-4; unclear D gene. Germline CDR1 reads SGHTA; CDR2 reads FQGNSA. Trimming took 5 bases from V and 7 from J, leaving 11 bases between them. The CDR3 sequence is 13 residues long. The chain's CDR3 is CASSPLEGEKLFF. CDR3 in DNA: TGTGCCAGCAGCCCCCTAGAAGGTGAAAAACTGTTTTTT.

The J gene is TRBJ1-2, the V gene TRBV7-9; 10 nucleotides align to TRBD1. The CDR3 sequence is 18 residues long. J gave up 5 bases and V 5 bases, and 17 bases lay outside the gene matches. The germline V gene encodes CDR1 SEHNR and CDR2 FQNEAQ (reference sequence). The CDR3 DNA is TGTGCCAGCAGCCCCAAGGGCTTGACAGGGGGCGATTGGTATGGCTACACCTTC. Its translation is CASSPKGLTGGDWYGYTF.

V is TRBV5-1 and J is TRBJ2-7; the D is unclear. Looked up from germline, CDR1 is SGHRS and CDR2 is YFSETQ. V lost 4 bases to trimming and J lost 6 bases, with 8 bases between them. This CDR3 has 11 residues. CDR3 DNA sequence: TGCGCCAGCAGCCCCGGTGGCGAGCAGTACTTC. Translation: CASSPGGEQYF.

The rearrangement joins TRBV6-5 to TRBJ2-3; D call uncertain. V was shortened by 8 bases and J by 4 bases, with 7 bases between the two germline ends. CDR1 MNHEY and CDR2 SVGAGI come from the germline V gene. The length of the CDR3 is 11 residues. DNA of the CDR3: TGTGCCAGCGGCTTACCAGATACGCAGTATTTT. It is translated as CASGLPDTQYF.

In DNA form, the CDR3 reads TGTGCCAGCAGCCTGGACTCTGAAGCTTTCTTT. Translated, it gives CASSLDSEAFF. The chain links TRBV3-1 (or the pseudogene TRBV3-2) to TRBJ1-1; D is uncertain. The CDR3 length is 11 residues. CDR1 is LGHDT, CDR2 YNNKEL, per germline (reference sequence). V lost 4 bases and J lost 6, with 6 bases in between.

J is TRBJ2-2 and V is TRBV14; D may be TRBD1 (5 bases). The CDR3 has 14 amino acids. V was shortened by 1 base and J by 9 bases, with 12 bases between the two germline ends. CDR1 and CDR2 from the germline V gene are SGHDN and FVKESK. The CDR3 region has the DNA TGTGCCAGCAGCCAAGGGCGAAGGGGCAGGGAGCTGTTTTTT. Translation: CASSQGRRGRELFF. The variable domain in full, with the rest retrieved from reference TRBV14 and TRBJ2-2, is EAGVTQFPSHSVIEKGQTVTLRCDPISGHDNLYWYRRVMGKEIKFLLHFVKESKQDESGMPNNRFLAERTGGTYSTLKVQPAELEDSGVYFCASSQGRRGRELFFGEGSRLTVL.

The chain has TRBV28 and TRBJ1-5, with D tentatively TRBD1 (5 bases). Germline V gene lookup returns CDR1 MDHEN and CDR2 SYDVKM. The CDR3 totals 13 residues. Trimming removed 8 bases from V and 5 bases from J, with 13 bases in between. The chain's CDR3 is CASLQEGDQPQHF. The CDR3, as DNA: TGTGCCAGCCTACAGGAGGGAGATCAGCCCCAGCATTTT.

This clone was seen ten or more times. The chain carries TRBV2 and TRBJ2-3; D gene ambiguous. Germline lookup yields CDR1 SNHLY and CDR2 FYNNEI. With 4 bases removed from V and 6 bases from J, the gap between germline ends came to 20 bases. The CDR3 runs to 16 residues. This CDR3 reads CASSARGPVMPDTQYF. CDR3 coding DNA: TGTGCCAGCAGTGCCCGAGGCCCTGTCATGCCCGATACGCAGTATTTT.

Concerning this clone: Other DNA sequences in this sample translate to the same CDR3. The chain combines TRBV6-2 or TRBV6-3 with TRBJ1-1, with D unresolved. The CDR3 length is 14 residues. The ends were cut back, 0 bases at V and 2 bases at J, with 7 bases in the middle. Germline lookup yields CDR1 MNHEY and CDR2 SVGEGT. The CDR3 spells CASSYSGGNTEAFF. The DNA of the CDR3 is TGTGCCAGCAGTTACTCTGGCGGAAACACTGAAGCTTTCTTT.

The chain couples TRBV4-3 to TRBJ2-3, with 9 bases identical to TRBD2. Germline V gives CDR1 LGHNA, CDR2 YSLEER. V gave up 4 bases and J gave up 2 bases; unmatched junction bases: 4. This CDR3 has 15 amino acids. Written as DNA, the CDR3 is TGCGCCAGCAGCCGGGGCGGGGGGGTCACAGATACGCAGTATTTT. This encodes CASSRGGGVTDTQYF.

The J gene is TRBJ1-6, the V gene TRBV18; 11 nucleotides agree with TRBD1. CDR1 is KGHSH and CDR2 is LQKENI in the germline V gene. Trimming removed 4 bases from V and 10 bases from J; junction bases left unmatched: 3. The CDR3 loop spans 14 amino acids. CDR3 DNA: TGTGCCAGCTCACGGGACAGGGGGAAATCACCCCTCCACTTT. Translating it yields CASSRDRGKSPLHF.

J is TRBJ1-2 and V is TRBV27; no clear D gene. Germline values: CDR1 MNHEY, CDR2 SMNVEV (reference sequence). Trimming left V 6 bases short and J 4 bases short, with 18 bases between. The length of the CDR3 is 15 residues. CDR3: CASSPREMAIYGYTF. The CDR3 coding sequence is TGTGCCAGCAGCCCGAGGGAAATGGCTATCTATGGCTACACCTTC.

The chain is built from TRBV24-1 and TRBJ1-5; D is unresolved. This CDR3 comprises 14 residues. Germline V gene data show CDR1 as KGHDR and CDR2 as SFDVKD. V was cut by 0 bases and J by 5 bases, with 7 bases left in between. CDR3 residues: CATSDLLADQPQHF. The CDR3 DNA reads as TGTGCCACCAGTGATTTGCTTGCAGATCAGCCCCAGCATTTT.

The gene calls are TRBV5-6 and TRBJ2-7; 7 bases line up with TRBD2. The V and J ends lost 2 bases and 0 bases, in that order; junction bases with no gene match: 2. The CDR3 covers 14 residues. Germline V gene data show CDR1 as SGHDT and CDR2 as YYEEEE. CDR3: CASSFGRSSYEQYF. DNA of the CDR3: TGTGCCAGCAGCTTCGGGAGGAGCTCCTACGAGCAGTACTTC.

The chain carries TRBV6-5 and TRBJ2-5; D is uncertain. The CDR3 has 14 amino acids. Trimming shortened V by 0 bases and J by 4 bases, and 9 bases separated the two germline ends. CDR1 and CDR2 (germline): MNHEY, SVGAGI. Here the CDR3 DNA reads TGTGCCAGCAGTTACTCCGAAACGGGAGAGACCCAGTACTTC. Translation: CASSYSETGETQYF.

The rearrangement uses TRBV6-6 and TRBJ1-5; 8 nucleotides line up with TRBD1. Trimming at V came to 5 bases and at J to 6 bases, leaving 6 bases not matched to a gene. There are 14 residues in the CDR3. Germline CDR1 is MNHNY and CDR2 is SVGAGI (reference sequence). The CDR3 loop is CASSASGQAQPQHF. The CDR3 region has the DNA TGTGCCAGCAGTGCGTCGGGACAGGCTCAGCCCCAGCATTTT.

This CDR3 is CASSLQGAKNIQYF. For the CDR3, the DNA is TGTGCCAGCAGCTTGCAGGGGGCCAAAAACATTCAGTACTTC. This chain uses TRBV7-2 with TRBJ2-4; tentatively, D is TRBD1 (6 bases). The CDR3 consists of 14 residues. V lost 3 bases and J 1 base, leaving 7 bases between the germline ends. Germline CDR1 and CDR2: SGHTA and FQGNSA.

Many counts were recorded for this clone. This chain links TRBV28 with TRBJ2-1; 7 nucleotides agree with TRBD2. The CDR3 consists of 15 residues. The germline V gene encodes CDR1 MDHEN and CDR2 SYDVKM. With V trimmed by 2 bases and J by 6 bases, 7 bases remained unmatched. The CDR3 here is CASSLNAGVVNEQFF. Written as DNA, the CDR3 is TGTGCCAGCAGTTTAAACGCGGGAGTGGTCAATGAGCAGTTCTTC. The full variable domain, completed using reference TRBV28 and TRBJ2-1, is DVKVTQSSRYLVKRTGEKVFLECVQDMDHENMFWYRQDPGLGLRLIYFSYDVKMKEKGDIPEGYSVSREKKERFSLILESASTNQTSMYLCASSLNAGVVNEQFFGPGTRLTVL.

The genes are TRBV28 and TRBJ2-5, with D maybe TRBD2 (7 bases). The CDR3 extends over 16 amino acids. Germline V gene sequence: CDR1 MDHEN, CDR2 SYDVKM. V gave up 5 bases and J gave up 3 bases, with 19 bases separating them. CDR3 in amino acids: CASSETGGRFKETQYF. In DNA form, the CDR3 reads TGTGCCAGCAGTGAGACGGGGGGCCGGTTCAAAGAGACCCAGTACTTC.

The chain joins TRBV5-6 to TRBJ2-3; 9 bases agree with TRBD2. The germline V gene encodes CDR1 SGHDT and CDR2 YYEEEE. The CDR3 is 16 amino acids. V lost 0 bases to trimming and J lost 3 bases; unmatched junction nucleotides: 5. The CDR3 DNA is TGTGCCAGCAGCTTGGTTCCAGCGGGAGGAACAGATACGCAGTATTTT. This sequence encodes CASSLVPAGGTDTQYF.

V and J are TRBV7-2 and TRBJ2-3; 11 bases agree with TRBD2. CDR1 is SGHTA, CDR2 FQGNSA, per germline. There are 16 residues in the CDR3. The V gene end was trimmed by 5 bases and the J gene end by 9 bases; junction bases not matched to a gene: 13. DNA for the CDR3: TGTGCCAGCAGCCCTCTTAGCGGGAGGGCCAGGCTCACGCAGTATTTT. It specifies CASSPLSGRARLTQYF.

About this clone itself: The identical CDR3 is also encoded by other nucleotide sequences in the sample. The CDR3 coding sequence is TGTGCCAGCAGCGTAGGGCCCGAAAACACTGAAGCTTTCTTT. The encoded protein is CASSVGPENTEAFF. The rearrangement links TRBV9 to TRBJ1-1, with D uncertain. The germline V gene encodes CDR1 SGDLS and CDR2 YYNGEE. V dropped 0 bases and J dropped 2 bases, with 8 bases sitting between them. CDR3 size: 14 residues.

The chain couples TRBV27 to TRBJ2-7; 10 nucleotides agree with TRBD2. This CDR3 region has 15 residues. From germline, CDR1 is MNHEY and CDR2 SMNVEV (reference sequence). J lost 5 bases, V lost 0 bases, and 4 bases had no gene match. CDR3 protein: CASSLSLAGEDEQYF. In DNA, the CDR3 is TGTGCCAGCAGTTTATCTCTAGCGGGAGAGGACGAGCAGTACTTC.

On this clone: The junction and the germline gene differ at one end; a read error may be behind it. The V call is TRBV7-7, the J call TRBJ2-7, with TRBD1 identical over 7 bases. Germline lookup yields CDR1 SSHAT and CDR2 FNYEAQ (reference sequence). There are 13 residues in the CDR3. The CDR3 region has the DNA TGTGCTAGCAGCCCAATGACAGGGACCCCACCTTACTTC. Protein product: CASSPMTGTPPYF.

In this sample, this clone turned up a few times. CDR3 loop: CASSIRANEQFF. In DNA form, the CDR3 reads TGTGCCAGCAGTATCAGGGCCAACGAGCAGTTCTTC. The chain uses TRBV12-3 or TRBV12-4 and TRBJ2-1, with D possibly being TRBD1 (5 bases). The V end was cut by 5 bases, the J end by 10 bases, with 12 bases between. The length of the CDR3 is 12 residues.

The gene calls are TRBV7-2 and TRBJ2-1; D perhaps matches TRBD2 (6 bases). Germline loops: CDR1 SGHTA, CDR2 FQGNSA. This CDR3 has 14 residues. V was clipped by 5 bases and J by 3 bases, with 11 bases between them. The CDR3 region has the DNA TGTGCCAGCAGCGAGGGACTCCTCTACAATGAGCAGTTCTTC. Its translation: CASSEGLLYNEQFF.

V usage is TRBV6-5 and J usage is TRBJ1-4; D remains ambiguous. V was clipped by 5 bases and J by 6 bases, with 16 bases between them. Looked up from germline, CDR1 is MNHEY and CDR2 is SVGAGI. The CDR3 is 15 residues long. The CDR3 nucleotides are TGTGCCAGCAGTCTGGGAGGTCGGTGGGATGAAAAACTGTTTTTT. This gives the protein CASSLGGRWDEKLFF.

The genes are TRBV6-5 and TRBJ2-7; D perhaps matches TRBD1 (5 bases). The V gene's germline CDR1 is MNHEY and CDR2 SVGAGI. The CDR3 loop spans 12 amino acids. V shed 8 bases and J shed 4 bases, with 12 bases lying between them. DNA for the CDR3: TGTGCCAGCGGGCGAGACAGTTACGAGCAGTACTTC. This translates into CASGRDSYEQYF.

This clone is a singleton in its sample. DNA of the CDR3: TGTGCCAGCAGCCGTCCTCGGGAAGCCCAGTACTTC. Protein sequence: CASSRPREAQYF. The genes are TRBV27 and TRBJ2-5, with D possibly being TRBD2 (5 bases). Looked up from germline, CDR1 is MNHEY and CDR2 is SMNVEV (reference sequence). The CDR3 is 12 residues long. V shed 6 bases and J shed 9 bases, with 14 bases lying between them.